The source of this TCR beta chain is a study of metastatic and nonmetastatic thyroid tumors. Study details: It was across blood and tumor or nodule tissue from malignant and benign thyroid patients that repertoires were compared.

General study results and limits: Reports indicated that malignant thyroid tumors showed significantly higher TCR beta diversity than benign nodules did, in blood and tumor.

Among the patients, none had received any treatment before thyroid surgery. Original processing notes: A classifier for distant metastasis in papillary thyroid cancer was constructed using CDR3 differences observed across clinicopathological groups. Using MiXCR, TCRdb re-called clones from the PCR reads. These V and J calls originate from TCRdb's pipeline instead of the authors' own analysis. This table holds about 15,000 clones, roughly 26% found once. Germline CDR1 and CDR2: SGDLS and YYNGEE. The CDR3 runs 15 residues. Concerning this clone: Its antigen is not known. At one end the junction does not follow the germline gene, possibly because of a read error.

The rearrangement links TRBV9 to TRBJ1-5, with TRBD1 matching over 11 bases. The sequence was obtained from a female donor with papillary thyroid cancer or a benign thyroid nodule (not recorded which). Some clones in this sample may be carry-over from other donors' samples. Material for sequencing was tumor tissue. CDR3 in amino acids: CASSVGTGGDRPQHF. CDR3 nucleotide sequence: TGTGCCAGCAGCGTAGGGACAGGGGGCGATCGGCCCCAGCATTTC. The complete variable domain, with remaining parts taken from reference TRBV9 and TRBJ1-5, reads DSGVTQTPKHLITATGQRVTLRCSPRSGDLSVYWYQQSLDQGLQFLIQYYNGEERAKGNILERFSAQQFPDLHSELNLSSLELGDSALYFCASSVGTGGDRPQHFGDGTRLSIL.